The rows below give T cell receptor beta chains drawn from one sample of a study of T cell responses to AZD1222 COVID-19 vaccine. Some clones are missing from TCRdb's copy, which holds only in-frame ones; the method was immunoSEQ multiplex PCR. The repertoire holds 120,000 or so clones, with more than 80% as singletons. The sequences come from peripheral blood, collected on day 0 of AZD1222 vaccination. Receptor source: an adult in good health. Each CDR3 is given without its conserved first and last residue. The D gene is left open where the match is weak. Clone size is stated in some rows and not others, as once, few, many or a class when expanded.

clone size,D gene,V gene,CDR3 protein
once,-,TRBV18,ASSHIRGRGYEQY
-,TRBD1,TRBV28,ASGAQGRYGYT
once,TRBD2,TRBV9,ASSAGGGSDEQY
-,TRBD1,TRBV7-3,ASSFYSQGLGETQY
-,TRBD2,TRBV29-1,SVTSGGGQYTQY
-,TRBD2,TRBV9,ASSPSPGGPLEQY
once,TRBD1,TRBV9,ASSVSGTGNTEAF
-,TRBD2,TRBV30,AWSDPTSGETQY
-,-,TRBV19,ASSVDRPSSGNTIY
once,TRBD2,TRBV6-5,ASSPLAGVRYEQY
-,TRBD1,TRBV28,ASRITGQSSYNSPLH
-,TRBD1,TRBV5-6,ASSLTGTASYEQY
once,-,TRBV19,ASSAGPPTSYEQF
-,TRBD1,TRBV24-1,ATSDQLPPRTGSGQPQH
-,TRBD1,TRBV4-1,ASSQGDSGANVLT
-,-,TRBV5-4,ASSLAGAGYTEAF
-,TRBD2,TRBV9,ASSVAGTSGSWEQF
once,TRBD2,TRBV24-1,ATSDVGTSGSYEQY
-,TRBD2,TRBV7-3,ASSLRAGAYNEQF